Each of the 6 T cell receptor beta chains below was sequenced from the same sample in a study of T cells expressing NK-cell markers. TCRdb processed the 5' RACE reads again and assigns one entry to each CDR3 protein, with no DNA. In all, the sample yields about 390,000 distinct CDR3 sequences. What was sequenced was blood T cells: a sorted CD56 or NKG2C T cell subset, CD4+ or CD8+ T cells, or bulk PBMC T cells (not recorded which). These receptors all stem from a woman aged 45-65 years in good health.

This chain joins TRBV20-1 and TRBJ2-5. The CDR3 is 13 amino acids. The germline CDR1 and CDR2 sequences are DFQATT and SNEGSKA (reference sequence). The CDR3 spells CSAILRQEETQYF.

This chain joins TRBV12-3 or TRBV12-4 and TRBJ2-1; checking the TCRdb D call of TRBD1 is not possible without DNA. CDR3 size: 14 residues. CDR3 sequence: CASSLAGRENEQFF.

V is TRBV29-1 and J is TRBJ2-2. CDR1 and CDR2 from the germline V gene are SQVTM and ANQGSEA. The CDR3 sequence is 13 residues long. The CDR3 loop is CSVGDGRSGELFF.

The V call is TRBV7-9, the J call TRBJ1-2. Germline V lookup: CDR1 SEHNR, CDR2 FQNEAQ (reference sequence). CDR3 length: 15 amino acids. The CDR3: CASSLGVGFNYGYTF.

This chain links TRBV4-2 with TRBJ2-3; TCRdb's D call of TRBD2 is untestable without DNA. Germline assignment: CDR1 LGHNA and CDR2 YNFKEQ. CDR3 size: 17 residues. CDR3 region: CASSQALELGPTDTQYF.

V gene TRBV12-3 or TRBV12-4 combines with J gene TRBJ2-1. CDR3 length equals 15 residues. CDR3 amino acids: CASSPRVNAFNEQFF.